This T cell receptor beta chain was obtained from a study of technical replicates of blood from several donors. The CDR3 has 14 residues. Per germline, CDR1 MNHEY and CDR2 SMNVEV (reference sequence). V was cut by 8 bases and J by 6 bases, with 17 bases left in between. Sequencing used immunoSEQ multiplex PCR; TCRdb keeps in-frame clones, though not all of them. The profile shows 65,000 to 80,000 clones, 95% to 97% of them singletons. The receptor was isolated from a human donor in good health. The J gene is TRBJ2-1, the V gene TRBV27, with a weak D call TRBD2 (5 bases). The sample consisted of T cells isolated from PBMCs. Here the CDR3 reads CASGLGSERNEQFF. CDR3 in DNA: TGTGCCAGCGGGTTGGGGAGCGAGCGCAATGAGCAGTTCTTC.